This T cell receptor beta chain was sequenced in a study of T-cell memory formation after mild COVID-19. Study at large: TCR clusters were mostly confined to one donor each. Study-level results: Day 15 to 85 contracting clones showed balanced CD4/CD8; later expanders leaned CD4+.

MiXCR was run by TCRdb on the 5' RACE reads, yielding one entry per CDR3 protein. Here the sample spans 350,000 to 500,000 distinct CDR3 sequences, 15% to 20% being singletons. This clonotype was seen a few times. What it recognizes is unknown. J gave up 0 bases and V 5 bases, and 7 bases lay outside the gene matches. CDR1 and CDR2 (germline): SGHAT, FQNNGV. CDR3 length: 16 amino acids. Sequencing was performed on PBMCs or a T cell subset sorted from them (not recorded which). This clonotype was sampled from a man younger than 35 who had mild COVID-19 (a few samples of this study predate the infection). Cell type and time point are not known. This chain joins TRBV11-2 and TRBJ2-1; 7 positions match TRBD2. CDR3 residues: CASSVHGGSSYNEQFF. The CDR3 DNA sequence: TGTGCCAGCAGCGTCCACGGCGGGAGCTCCTACAATGAGCAGTTCTTC.